The 9 T cell receptor beta chains below were found in one sample sequenced in a study of blood T cell repertoires in COVID-19. The method was immunoSEQ multiplex PCR; TCRdb's version includes in-frame clones alone and lacks a portion of them. Counted here are about 67,000 clones, roughly 80% occurring once; the ten biggest clones make up about two fifths. Sequenced: peripheral blood. These receptors originate from a human donor in a cohort sampled during active COVID-19.

This sequence joins TRBV25-1 and TRBJ1-6; D unclear. The CDR3 length is 14 residues. The V gene lost 8 bases and the J gene lost 3 bases, with 11 bases spanning the gap. Germline V gene sequence: CDR1 MGHDK, CDR2 SYGVNS. The CDR3 nucleotides are TGTGCCAGCTCTCGGGAGAACTATAATTCACCCCTCCACTTT. Its translation is CASSRENYNSPLHF.

The V and J genes are TRBV6-1 and TRBJ2-4, with 8 bases aligning to TRBD1. The trim removed 2 bases at V and 7 bases at J, leaving 4 bases unmatched. Looked up from germline, CDR1 is MNHNS and CDR2 is SASEGT. The length of the CDR3 is 14 residues. CDR3 loop: CASSERQGRNIQYF. CDR3 bases: TGTGCCAGCAGTGAACGACAGGGGAGGAACATTCAGTACTTC.

The table lists this clone with a count of one. The V call is TRBV5-4, the J call TRBJ2-7; the D gene is possibly TRBD1 (6 bases). In germline, CDR1 is SGHNT, CDR2 YYREEE (reference sequence). The V gene lost 4 bases and the J gene lost 2 bases, with 7 bases spanning the gap. The CDR3 consists of 12 residues. CDR3 in amino acids: CASSGQTYEQYF. The CDR3 nucleotides read TGTGCCAGCAGCGGACAGACCTACGAGCAGTACTTC.

The gene calls are TRBV5-1 and TRBJ2-3; tentative D call: TRBD2 (6 bases). The CDR3 runs to 13 residues. CDR1 and CDR2 (germline): SGHRS, YFSETQ. V lost 5 bases, J lost 6 bases, and 13 bases lay in between. This chain's CDR3 is CASRERAGDTQYF. The CDR3 region has the DNA TGCGCCAGCAGGGAGCGGGCGGGGGATACGCAGTATTTT.

This clone showed up just once. The genes are TRBV4-1 and TRBJ1-5; 7 bases agree with TRBD1. The CDR3 totals 15 residues. Per the germline V gene, CDR1 is MGHRA and CDR2 is YSYEKL. Trimming cost V 4 bases and J 5 bases; bases outside gene matches: 8. The DNA of the CDR3 is TGCGCCAGCAGCCGCAATGACAGGGCGGATCAGCCCCAGCATTTT. Its translation is CASSRNDRADQPQHF.

The chain combines TRBV5-1 with TRBJ2-6, with a possible D match to TRBD2 (5 bases). CDR1 and CDR2 from the germline V gene are SGHRS and YFSETQ. The V end lost 3 bases, the J end lost 1 base, and 8 bases lay between the germline ends. The CDR3 runs to 15 residues. The CDR3 DNA sequence: TGCGCCAGCAGCTCGTCGGGGTCTGGGGCCAACGTCCTGACTTTC. Translation gives CASSSSGSGANVLTF. The full variable domain, in which reference TRBV5-1 and TRBJ2-6 provide the parts outside the CDR3, is KAGVTQTPRYLIKTRGQQVTLSCSPISGHRSVSWYQQTPGQGLQFLFEYFSETQRNKGNFPGRFSGRQFSNSRSEMNVSTLELGDSALYLCASSSSGSGANVLTFGAGSRLTVL.

V gene TRBV2 combines with J gene TRBJ2-1; the match to TRBD1 covers 9 bases. Germline values: CDR1 SNHLY, CDR2 FYNNEI. This CDR3 has 14 amino acids. Losses at the gene ends were 4 bases for V and 6 bases for J; bases not matched to a gene: 4. CDR3 coding DNA: TGTGCCAGCAGTGGGACAGGGGCCGGCAATGAGCAGTTCTTC. Its translation: CASSGTGAGNEQFF. The full variable domain, in which reference TRBV2 and TRBJ2-1 provide the parts outside the CDR3, is EPEVTQTPSHQVTQMGQEVILRCVPISNHLYFYWYRQILGQKVEFLVSFYNNEISEKSEIFDDQFSVERPDGSNFTLKIRSTKLEDSAMYFCASSGTGAGNEQFFGPGTRLTVL.

This chain connects TRBV5-5 to TRBJ2-1; D gene unclear. With 1 base removed from V and 6 bases from J, the gap between germline ends came to 11 bases. This CDR3 is built from 14 residues. Germline CDR1 and CDR2: SGHKS and YYEKEE (reference sequence). The CDR3 DNA reads as TGTGCCAGCAGCTTGTCCAACTGGGCCAATGAGCAGTTCTTC. Translated, it gives CASSLSNWANEQFF.

This clone came up a few times. The chain couples TRBV3-1 (or the pseudogene TRBV3-2) to TRBJ1-2, with 8 bases identical to TRBD1. The germline V gene encodes CDR1 LGHDT and CDR2 YNNKEL (reference sequence). The CDR3 runs 15 residues. Trimming cost V 2 bases and J 8 bases; bases outside gene matches: 10. Here the CDR3 reads CASSQRAGGNSGYTF. CDR3 in DNA: TGTGCCAGCAGCCAAAGGGCAGGGGGCAATTCGGGCTACACCTTC.